Below, 28 T cell receptor beta chains from the same sample are listed, as sequenced in a study of beta chain features in type 1 diabetes. Findings and caveats of the study: Across all four CD4+ subsets, people with type 1 diabetes showed modestly shorter TCRB CDR3s.

Expressed TCRB transcripts were sequenced because the entire RNA isolate underwent reverse transcription. Here immunoSEQ multiplex PCR was the method, and the copy in TCRdb shows in-frame clones only, minus some. The sample lists roughly 150,000 clones; more than 60% were seen once. No cognate antigen is known for these TCRs. The sequenced sample consisted of naive CD4+ T cells from blood. The origin of the receptors is a man aged 30 to 45 with type 1 diabetes.

This rearrangement joins TRBV7-2 to TRBJ1-6; D uncertain. The CDR3 contains 15 residues. Trimming stripped 2 bases from V and 9 bases from J, with 14 bases between. Germline V lookup: CDR1 SGHTA, CDR2 FQGNSA. CDR3 sequence (DNA): TGTGCCAGCAGCTTATTGCGGGGTGGAGGTTCACCCCTCCACTTT. This codes for CASSLLRGGGSPLHF.

This chain links TRBV5-1 with TRBJ2-1; 9 bases match TRBD1. V lost 2 bases and J lost 6; bases outside the gene matches: 3. The CDR3 spans 14 residues. Germline V lookup: CDR1 SGHRS, CDR2 YFSETQ. CDR3 region: CASSFRTGVNEQFF. The CDR3 coding sequence is TGCGCCAGCAGCTTCAGGACAGGGGTCAATGAGCAGTTCTTC.

The J gene is TRBJ2-3, the V gene TRBV27; no clear D. There are 14 residues in the CDR3. V lost 3 bases, J lost 0 bases, and 7 bases lay in between. The germline V gene has CDR1 MNHEY and CDR2 SMNVEV (reference sequence). The DNA of the CDR3 is TGTGCCAGCAGTTTGGTCCTGAGCACAGATACGCAGTATTTT. This sequence encodes CASSLVLSTDTQYF.

The V call is TRBV29-1, the J call TRBJ2-1; 8 bases line up with TRBD1. The junction had 7 bases not matched to a gene; V was cut back by 3 bases and J by 3 bases. Germline V gives CDR1 SQVTM, CDR2 ANQGSEA. This CDR3 contains 15 residues. The CDR3 nucleotides are TGCAGCGTTGAGGACCGGGACAGGAGCTACAATGAGCAGTTCTTC. As protein: CSVEDRDRSYNEQFF.

This clone turned up a few times. The chain uses TRBV28 and TRBJ2-5; 7 nucleotides agree with TRBD1. V shed 6 bases, J shed 1 base, and the junction held 14 bases outside the gene matches. CDR1 and CDR2 from the germline V gene are MDHEN and SYDVKM. The CDR3 runs 17 residues. The CDR3 loop is CASSRDPGQTFQETQYF. Here the CDR3 DNA reads TGTGCCAGCAGCCGAGACCCGGGACAGACCTTCCAAGAGACCCAGTACTTC.

This sequence joins TRBV30 and TRBJ1-6, with D perhaps TRBD1 (6 bases). Germline CDR1 GTSNPN, CDR2 SVGIG (reference sequence). The CDR3 is 14 amino acids. Trimming removed 2 bases at V and 7 bases at J, with 12 bases between. CDR3 coding DNA: TGTGCCTGGAGTCGGGGGGGCCAGAATTCACCCCTCCACTTT. Translating gives CAWSRGGQNSPLHF.

V is TRBV25-1 and J is TRBJ2-7; D unclear. The CDR3 is 11 residues long. Deletions cut 3 bases from V and 6 bases from J, with 6 bases between. The germline V gene encodes CDR1 MGHDK and CDR2 SYGVNS. The chain's CDR3 is CASSERLEQYF. CDR3 coding DNA: TGTGCCAGCAGTGAGAGACTCGAGCAGTACTTC.

The rearrangement uses TRBV6-5 and TRBJ1-4; tentatively, D is TRBD1 (5 bases). CDR3 length: 16 amino acids. CDR1 and CDR2 from the germline V gene are MNHEY and SVGAGI. The V end lost 1 base, the J end lost 5 bases, and 14 bases lay between the germline ends. CDR3 sequence: CASSYLSGTSNEKLFF. The CDR3 nucleotides read TGTGCCAGCAGTTACTTGTCCGGGACCTCCAATGAAAAACTGTTTTTT.

This clone was seen just once. This chain links TRBV7-9 with TRBJ1-4, with 7 bases fitting TRBD1. J lost 4 bases, V lost 5 bases, and 7 bases had no gene match. Germline CDR1 SEHNR, CDR2 FQNEAQ (reference sequence). The CDR3 has 15 residues. The CDR3 region is CASSPGTAYNEKLFF. The CDR3 nucleotides read TGTGCCAGCAGCCCCGGGACAGCCTATAATGAAAAACTGTTTTTT.

The rearrangement links TRBV11-2 to TRBJ2-1; D is undetermined. V shed 5 bases and J shed 6 bases, with 11 bases lying between them. This CDR3 comprises 13 residues. Germline V lookup: CDR1 SGHAT, CDR2 FQNNGV. The CDR3, as DNA: TGTGCCAGCAGCCTAGGATCCCCCAATGAGCAGTTCTTC. Translating it yields CASSLGSPNEQFF. Looking up the rest from reference TRBV11-2 and TRBJ2-1 gives the full variable domain: EAGVAQSPRYKIIEKRQSVAFWCNPISGHATLYWYQQILGQGPKLLIQFQNNGVVDDSQLPKDRFSAERLKGVDSTLKIQPAKLEDSAVYLCASSLGSPNEQFFGPGTRLTVL.

The chain uses TRBV7-2 and TRBJ2-5, with D maybe TRBD1 (5 bases). V shed 2 bases and J shed 2 bases, with 15 bases lying between them. This CDR3 contains 16 residues. The germline V gene encodes CDR1 SGHTA and CDR2 FQGNSA. Here the CDR3 reads CASSLSLGAAQETQYF. The DNA for the CDR3 is TGTGCCAGCAGCTTAAGTCTAGGGGCAGCGCAAGAGACCCAGTACTTC.

The chain is built from TRBV12-5 and TRBJ2-7; a weak D match, TRBD1 (6 bases). The V gene lost 7 bases and the J gene lost 2 bases, with 12 bases spanning the gap. This CDR3 is 13 amino acids long. Looked up from germline, CDR1 is LGHNT and CDR2 is FRNRAP. As DNA, the CDR3 is TGTGCTAGTGCCCGGACAGTAACCTACGAGCAGTACTTC. Its protein product is CASARTVTYEQYF.

V gene TRBV29-1 combines with J gene TRBJ2-2, with D possibly TRBD1 on 6 matching bases. The germline gives CDR1 SQVTM, CDR2 ANQGSEA. The V and J ends lost 6 bases and 0 bases respectively, with 11 bases between them. The CDR3 sequence is 14 residues long. The CDR3 region has the DNA TGCAGCGTAAGGGGGTTCGCGAACACCGGGGAGCTGTTTTTT. Encoded protein: CSVRGFANTGELFF.

V usage is TRBV4-2 and J usage is TRBJ2-7, with D possibly TRBD2 on 6 matching bases. This CDR3 comprises 15 residues. V shed 4 bases and J shed 4 bases, with 17 bases lying between them. Looked up from germline, CDR1 is LGHNA and CDR2 is YNFKEQ. CDR3 bases: TGTGCCAGCAGCCCCCTCCGGGACTCCGGGTACGAGCAGTACTTC. It yields the protein CASSPLRDSGYEQYF.

V is TRBV7-2 and J is TRBJ2-6, with D possibly called TRBD1 or TRBD2 (6 bases each). Deletions cut 7 bases from V and 4 bases from J, with 11 bases between. Germline V gives CDR1 SGHTA, CDR2 FQGNSA. The CDR3 consists of 14 residues. CDR3 sequence reads: CASTGAQGANVLTF. The DNA for the CDR3 is TGTGCCAGCACGGGGGCGCAAGGGGCCAACGTCCTGACTTTC.

This clone has a handful of counts. The chain recombines TRBV30 with TRBJ1-1; tentative D call: TRBD1 (5 bases). The CDR3 sequence is 15 residues long. Germline assignment: CDR1 GTSNPN and CDR2 SVGIG (reference sequence). Trimming took 0 bases from V and 1 from J, leaving 12 bases between them. The CDR3 DNA follows: TGTGCCTGGAGTGTACCCGGGGCCTCGAACACTGAAGCTTTCTTT. This sequence encodes CAWSVPGASNTEAFF.

This clone was seen a few times. This chain joins TRBV30 and TRBJ2-4; D is unresolved. V dropped 0 bases and J dropped 16 bases, with 19 bases sitting between them. Germline CDR1 is GTSNPN and CDR2 is SVGIG (reference sequence). CDR3 length: 13 residues. CDR3 nucleotides: TGTGCCTGGAGTGTACATGAAAGTACAGCGAAATACTTC. It translates to CAWSVHESTAKYF.

The chain carries TRBV5-1 and TRBJ2-5, with D tentatively TRBD1 or TRBD2 (6 bases each). The V gene's germline CDR1 is SGHRS and CDR2 YFSETQ. The CDR3 length is 16 residues. V lost 4 bases, J lost 2 bases, and 18 bases lay in between. CDR3 loop: CASSRGTGGPQETQYF. The CDR3 nucleotides are TGCGCCAGCAGCAGGGGGACTGGCGGGCCACAAGAGACCCAGTACTTC. The whole variable domain, filled in from reference TRBV5-1 and TRBJ2-5, reads KAGVTQTPRYLIKTRGQQVTLSCSPISGHRSVSWYQQTPGQGLQFLFEYFSETQRNKGNFPGRFSGRQFSNSRSEMNVSTLELGDSALYLCASSRGTGGPQETQYFGPGTRLLVL.

This clone was detected only a few times. The chain combines TRBV29-1 with TRBJ2-7; 9 bases are shared with TRBD1. Germline values: CDR1 SQVTM, CDR2 ANQGSEA. The ends lost 5 bases at V and 6 bases at J; junction bases unmatched: 2. CDR3 length: 11 amino acids. The CDR3 sequence: CSVSDRGEQYF. For the CDR3, the DNA is TGCAGCGTTTCGGACAGGGGCGAGCAGTACTTC.

The CDR3 spells CASSQEMNRANYGYTF. CDR3 coding DNA: TGCGCCAGCAGCCAAGAAATGAACAGGGCCAACTATGGCTACACCTTC. The V and J genes are TRBV4-3 and TRBJ1-2; possible D gene TRBD1, 6 bases. Trimming shortened V by 0 bases and J by 2 bases, and 13 bases separated the two germline ends. The CDR3 contains 16 residues. Germline CDR1 and CDR2: LGHNA and YSLEER.

This clone appeared a single time. The chain combines TRBV6-6 with TRBJ2-5; TRBD1 is a possible D gene (6 bases). Between the trimmed V and J ends, which lost 0 bases and 0 bases, there was a span of 11 bases. CDR3 length: 16 amino acids. Germline V gene data show CDR1 as MNHNY and CDR2 as SVGAGI (reference sequence). CDR3 in amino acids: CASSYSAGANQETQYF. CDR3 nucleotides: TGTGCCAGCAGTTACTCGGCAGGGGCCAACCAAGAGACCCAGTACTTC.

This chain joins TRBV5-4 and TRBJ2-3, with a weak D call TRBD2 (7 bases). This CDR3 has 15 amino acids. The germline V gene encodes CDR1 SGHNT and CDR2 YYREEE (reference sequence). V was shortened by 0 bases and J by 5 bases, with 13 bases between the two germline ends. This chain's CDR3 is CASSLASGGEDTQYF. The CDR3 DNA reads TGTGCCAGCAGCTTGGCCTCGGGGGGCGAAGATACGCAGTATTTT.

The V and J genes are TRBV6-5 and TRBJ2-1, with D perhaps matching TRBD1 (6 bases). This CDR3 is 15 amino acids long. V was shortened by 5 bases and J by 1 base, with 12 bases between the two germline ends. Per the germline V gene, CDR1 is MNHEY and CDR2 is SVGAGI. The CDR3, as DNA: TGTGCCAGCAGTGCCGAAGGGGGATCCTACAATGAGCAGTTCTTC. Amino acids: CASSAEGGSYNEQFF.

The genes are TRBV30 and TRBJ1-1; D gene uncertain. V dropped 7 bases and J dropped 0 bases, with 18 bases sitting between them. This CDR3 region has 15 residues. The germline gives CDR1 GTSNPN, CDR2 SVGIG (reference sequence). The CDR3, as DNA: TGTGCCTTGGAGAGGGCAGGCCCTATGAACACTGAAGCTTTCTTT. Translating it yields CALERAGPMNTEAFF. The complete variable domain, with remaining parts taken from reference TRBV30 and TRBJ1-1, reads SQTIHQWPATLVQPVGSPLSLECTVEGTSNPNLYWYRQAAGRGLQLLFYSVGIGQISSEVPQNLSASRPQDRQFILSSKKLLLSDSGFYLCALERAGPMNTEAFFGQGTRLTVV.

The V and J genes are TRBV29-1 and TRBJ2-3, with TRBD2 matching 10 bases. This CDR3 contains 14 residues. The J segment lost 5 bases and the V segment lost 2 bases, leaving 4 bases of the junction unmatched. Germline V gene lookup returns CDR1 SQVTM and CDR2 ANQGSEA. CDR3 sequence reads: CSVEPSGGGDTQYF. CDR3 sequence (DNA): TGCAGCGTTGAACCTAGCGGGGGAGGAGATACGCAGTATTTT.

The rearrangement joins TRBV28 to TRBJ1-1, with D possibly matching TRBD1 (6 bases). Trimming shortened V by 7 bases and J by 2 bases, and 11 bases separated the two germline ends. The CDR3 consists of 13 residues. Germline assignment: CDR1 MDHEN and CDR2 SYDVKM. The CDR3 nucleotides are TGTGCCAGCACCAGCAGGGGTAACACTGAAGCTTTCTTT. It translates to CASTSRGNTEAFF. The full variable domain, in which reference TRBV28 and TRBJ1-1 provide the parts outside the CDR3, is DVKVTQSSRYLVKRTGEKVFLECVQDMDHENMFWYRQDPGLGLRLIYFSYDVKMKEKGDIPEGYSVSREKKERFSLILESASTNQTSMYLCASTSRGNTEAFFGQGTRLTVV.

About this clone: The sample contains more than one DNA sequence encoding this CDR3. The CDR3 sequence is CSVAGTQETQYF. In nucleotides, the CDR3 is TGCAGCGTTGCAGGGACCCAAGAGACCCAGTACTTC. This chain uses TRBV29-1 with TRBJ2-5; D tentatively fits TRBD1 or TRBD2 (5 bases each). Germline V gene lookup returns CDR1 SQVTM and CDR2 ANQGSEA. V gave up 4 bases and J gave up 1 base, with 7 bases separating them. This CDR3 is built from 12 residues.

This chain uses TRBV28 with TRBJ1-6, with D hard to call. V lost 7 bases, J lost 7 bases, and 14 bases lay in between. Germline CDR1 MDHEN, CDR2 SYDVKM. CDR3 length: 14 residues. The CDR3 loop is CASTSDGSNSPLHF. In nucleotides, the CDR3 is TGTGCCAGCACCTCGGACGGCTCGAATTCACCCCTCCACTTT.